Below are 21 T cell receptor beta chains sequenced from a single sample in a study of blood T cell repertoires in COVID-19. The assay was immunoSEQ multiplex PCR, and TCRdb's table has in-frame clones only and misses some. The data contain 200,000 to 250,000 clones, roughly 90% of them seen just once; the ten biggest clones take up approximately 0.77%. The sample was peripheral blood. The receptors here all came from a man aged 55 to 70 with COVID-19, enrolled during active disease.

The chain recombines TRBV9 with TRBJ1-2; D uncertain. There are 15 residues in the CDR3. V was shortened by 0 bases and J by 2 bases, with 11 bases between the two germline ends. Germline-derived CDR1 and CDR2 are SGDLS and YYNGEE. The CDR3 nucleotides read TGTGCCAGCAGCGTAGACCCGACGGGGAACTATGGCTACACCTTC. It translates to CASSVDPTGNYGYTF.

On this clone itself: Germline is not matched at one junction end, which may reflect a read error. This chain's CDR3 is CASSRTGTGQETQYF. Here the CDR3 DNA reads TGTGCTAGCAGCCGGACCGGGACAGGGCAAGAGACCCAGTACTTC. V is TRBV7-7 and J is TRBJ2-5; 9 bases map to TRBD1. Germline lookup yields CDR1 SSHAT and CDR2 FNYEAQ (reference sequence). The CDR3 sequence is 15 residues long.

This chain connects TRBV30 to TRBJ1-3; no definite D call. V lost 1 base to trimming and J lost 6 bases, with 4 bases between them. The CDR3 has 11 amino acids. Germline V lookup: CDR1 GTSNPN, CDR2 SVGIG (reference sequence). DNA of the CDR3: TGTGCCTGGAGTGCACAAAACACCATATATTTT. Translating it yields CAWSAQNTIYF.

The chain joins TRBV6-5 to TRBJ2-3; the D gene is possibly TRBD2 (5 bases). Germline V gene sequence: CDR1 MNHEY, CDR2 SVGAGI. This CDR3 comprises 14 residues. V dropped 4 bases and J dropped 5 bases, with 13 bases sitting between them. CDR3 residues: CASSSVSGGDTQYF. The DNA for the CDR3 is TGTGCCAGCAGTTCTGTTTCAGGAGGAGATACGCAGTATTTT.

The rearrangement links TRBV28 to TRBJ2-1, with a possible D match to TRBD2 (5 bases). Germline CDR1 is MDHEN and CDR2 is SYDVKM. The CDR3 length is 16 residues. V shed 4 bases and J shed 4 bases, with 17 bases lying between them. The CDR3 sequence: CASSSPVGGQYNEQFF. Written as DNA, the CDR3 is TGTGCCAGCAGTTCCCCCGTCGGCGGGCAATACAATGAGCAGTTCTTC.

The CDR3 is CATSQGKALAGVSYEQYF. The CDR3 region has the DNA TGTGCCACCAGCCAGGGGAAGGCGCTAGCGGGAGTTTCTTACGAGCAGTACTTC. This chain uses TRBV15 with TRBJ2-7; 10 nucleotides agree with TRBD2. After removal of 5 bases from V and 4 bases from J, the junction contained 17 bases not matched to a gene. CDR1 and CDR2 (germline): LNHNV, YYDKDF (reference sequence). CDR3 size: 18 residues.

The CDR3 nucleotides read TGCGCCAGCAGCTTCACAGCGGGGACTAGCGGGGGGCCTGAGCAGTTCTTC. Its translation: CASSFTAGTSGGPEQFF. The rearrangement links TRBV5-1 to TRBJ2-1, with 15 bases lining up with TRBD2. In germline, CDR1 is SGHRS, CDR2 YFSETQ. V dropped 2 bases and J dropped 9; count of bases not matched to a gene: 9. The CDR3 sequence is 17 residues long. The full variable domain, with the rest looked up from reference TRBV5-1 and TRBJ2-1, is KAGVTQTPRYLIKTRGQQVTLSCSPISGHRSVSWYQQTPGQGLQFLFEYFSETQRNKGNFPGRFSGRQFSNSRSEMNVSTLELGDSALYLCASSFTAGTSGGPEQFFGPGTRLTVL.

This sequence joins TRBV4-1 and TRBJ1-3; the D gene is possibly TRBD1 (6 bases). Germline V gene data show CDR1 as MGHRA and CDR2 as YSYEKL. The CDR3 is 17 amino acids. Between the trimmed V and J ends, which lost 1 base and 0 bases, there was a span of 13 bases. Here the CDR3 reads CASSQGNRAHSGNTIYF. The CDR3 bases are TGCGCCAGCAGCCAAGGCAACAGGGCACACTCTGGAAACACCATATATTTT.

The genes are TRBV6-5 and TRBJ2-7; TRBD1 matches 11 bases. Germline trimming cut 0 bases from V and 3 bases from J; bases unmatched to any gene: 4. The germline gives CDR1 MNHEY, CDR2 SVGAGI. There are 16 residues in the CDR3. CDR3 amino acids: CASSYSGTGGNYEQYF. The DNA for the CDR3 is TGTGCCAGCAGTTACTCCGGGACAGGGGGGAACTACGAGCAGTACTTC.

The V gene is TRBV5-1, the J gene TRBJ2-1, with D possibly being TRBD1 (5 bases). CDR1 and CDR2 (germline): SGHRS, YFSETQ. This CDR3 spans 13 amino acids. Trimming took 0 bases from V and 4 from J, leaving 5 bases between them. CDR3 DNA sequence: TGCGCCAGCAGCTTGGGACAGTACAATGAGCAGTTCTTC. Its translation is CASSLGQYNEQFF.

CDR3 sequence: CASSVGQLNEKLFF. CDR3 in DNA: TGTGCCAGCAGCGTAGGACAGCTAAATGAAAAACTGTTTTTT. V usage is TRBV9 and J usage is TRBJ1-4; D perhaps matches TRBD1 (5 bases). Germline V CDR1 and CDR2: SGDLS, YYNGEE. V lost 0 bases to trimming and J lost 5 bases, with 8 bases between them. The CDR3 length is 14 residues.

This clone was seen only a few times. The chain employs TRBV5-4 and TRBJ1-2; D perhaps matches TRBD1 (5 bases). This CDR3 is built from 15 residues. V was shortened by 1 base and J by 5 bases, with 15 bases between the two germline ends. Germline-derived CDR1 and CDR2 are SGHNT and YYREEE (reference sequence). The CDR3 DNA reads as TGTGCCAGCAGCTTGTCGGCAGGGTCTCGGTATGGCTACACCTTC. As protein: CASSLSAGSRYGYTF.

The chain employs TRBV19 and TRBJ1-1; 7 nucleotides line up with TRBD1. This CDR3 region has 14 residues. With 1 base clipped from V and 4 bases from J, the junction kept 3 bases outside the gene matches. From germline, CDR1 is LNHDA and CDR2 SQIVND (reference sequence). As DNA, the CDR3 is TGTGCCAGTAGTATAGTTTCAGGGGGCACTGAAGCTTTCTTT. Translating gives CASSIVSGGTEAFF.

This clone was observed a single time. The CDR3 here is CASSPSVGDEQYF. DNA for the CDR3: TGTGCCAGCTCACCCTCTGTGGGCGACGAGCAGTACTTC. The chain combines TRBV18 with TRBJ2-7, with D uncertain. The CDR3 consists of 13 residues. V was pared by 3 bases and J by 5 bases, with 11 bases between. The germline V gene encodes CDR1 KGHSH and CDR2 LQKENI.

J is TRBJ2-1 and V is TRBV9; 11 bases are shared with TRBD2. This CDR3 comprises 15 residues. CDR1 SGDLS and CDR2 YYNGEE come from the germline V gene. The trim removed 4 bases at V and 2 bases at J, leaving 2 bases unmatched. The CDR3 coding sequence is TGTGCCAGCAGCTTTAGCGGGGGGGCCTACAATGAGCAGTTCTTC. Amino acids: CASSFSGGAYNEQFF.

For this clone: The junction departs from germline at one end; a sequencing error may be responsible. The CDR3 loop is CASSSGTGISYEQYF. CDR3 nucleotide sequence: TGTGCTAGCAGCTCTGGGACAGGGATTTCCTACGAGCAGTACTTC. This sequence joins TRBV7-7 and TRBJ2-7, with 9 bases aligning to TRBD1. The CDR3 has 15 residues. Germline values: CDR1 SSHAT, CDR2 FNYEAQ (reference sequence). The full variable domain, in which reference TRBV7-7 and TRBJ2-7 provide the parts outside the CDR3, is GAGVSQSPRYKVTKRGQDVTLRCDPISSHATLYWYQQALGQGPEFLTYFNYEAQPDKSGLPSDRFSAERPEGSISTLTIQRTEQRDSAMYRCASSSGTGISYEQYFGPGTRLTVT.

The V call is TRBV7-9, the J call TRBJ1-4; 8 bases fit TRBD1. V was clipped by 2 bases and J by 1 base; unmatched bases: 12. This CDR3 has 19 amino acids. Germline V lookup: CDR1 SEHNR, CDR2 FQNEAQ (reference sequence). DNA of the CDR3: TGTGCCAGCAGCTTATGGCGCGGGACAGGTTCCTTAACTAATGAAAAACTGTTTTTT. This encodes CASSLWRGTGSLTNEKLFF.

This rearrangement joins TRBV27 to TRBJ2-5; TRBD1 aligns across 8 bases. The germline V gene encodes CDR1 MNHEY and CDR2 SMNVEV (reference sequence). V shed 6 bases, J shed 5 bases, and the junction held 20 bases outside the gene matches. This CDR3 region has 18 residues. CDR3 in DNA: TGTGCCAGCAGAATGCGATGGACAGGGAAAACTACATGGGAGACCCAGTACTTC. As protein: CASRMRWTGKTTWETQYF.

This rearrangement joins TRBV6-6 to TRBJ2-7, with 8 bases aligning to TRBD1. From germline, CDR1 is MNHNY and CDR2 SVGAGI (reference sequence). V was pared by 1 base and J by 4 bases, with 9 bases of the junction left unmatched. The CDR3 is 16 residues long. CDR3 in amino acids: CASSYFLGQDTYEQYF. The DNA for the CDR3 is TGTGCCAGCAGTTACTTCTTGGGACAGGATACGTACGAGCAGTACTTC.

In this sample, this clone turned up once. The chain recombines TRBV7-4 with TRBJ2-7, with 8 bases aligning to TRBD1. Germline V lookup: CDR1 SGHVT, CDR2 SQSDAQ. Unmatched junction bases numbered 9, after V lost 5 bases and J lost 3 bases. The length of the CDR3 is 15 residues. CDR3 residues: CASSLGAGGVYEQYF. DNA for the CDR3: TGTGCCAGCAGCCTAGGGGCAGGGGGCGTCTACGAGCAGTACTTC.

The chain has TRBV18 and TRBJ1-2, with D unresolved. This CDR3 has 15 amino acids. CDR1 is KGHSH and CDR2 is LQKENI in the germline V gene. The ends were cut back, 3 bases at V and 5 bases at J, with 16 bases in the middle. This CDR3 reads CASSPEAAVLYGYTF. The CDR3 DNA sequence: TGTGCCAGCTCACCGGAGGCCGCCGTCTTGTATGGCTACACCTTC.